This is a list of T cell receptor beta chains from one sample in a study of blood T cell repertoires in COVID-19. Profiled with immunoSEQ multiplex PCR; TCRdb holds only in-frame clones, not every one. The repertoire has about 130,000 clones, approximately 83% of them found once; the top ten carry about 6.9%. The sequenced sample consisted of peripheral blood. All receptors derive from a man older than 75 with active or convalescent COVID-19. CDR3s include the opening cysteine and the closing phenylalanine or tryptophan. Fields, in order: D gene, J gene, V gene, clone size, CDR3 DNA, CDR3 protein. The D gene is left open where the match is weak. The size entry is marked missing in some rows and otherwise reads once, few, many or a size class.

>-|TRBJ2-7|TRBV6-6|-
TGTGCCAGCAGTTTGTCAGGGGTGGGCGAGCAGTACTTC
CASSLSGVGEQYF
>-|TRBJ2-3|TRBV29-1|once
TGCAGCGTTGCGGTTTCTAGCACAGATACGCAGTATTTT
CSVAVSSTDTQYF
>TRBD1|TRBJ2-2|TRBV5-5|-
TGTGCCAGCAGCTTGTTAGGGACAGAGACCACCGGGGAGCTGTTTTTT
CASSLLGTETTGELFF
>-|TRBJ2-7|TRBV5-1|-
TGCGCCAGCAGCTCAAGGGACGGCGGAGGGGAGCAGTACTTC
CASSSRDGGGEQYF
>TRBD1|TRBJ1-6|TRBV2|-
TGTGCCAGCAGAACAGGGGTTTCACCCCTCCACTTT
CASRTGVSPLHF
>TRBD1|TRBJ1-1|TRBV29-1|once
TGCAGCGTTCCGGGACAGGGAACGACTGAAGCTTTCTTT
CSVPGQGTTEAFF
>TRBD1|TRBJ2-7|TRBV16|-
TGTGCCAGCAGCCAATCGATTCAAACAGGGGGACTCTACGAGCAGTACTTC
CASSQSIQTGGLYEQYF
>-|TRBJ2-2|TRBV3-1/TRBV3-2|-
TGTGCCAGCAGCCCCCAGCGAGCCGGGGAGCTGTTTTTT
CASSPQRAGELFF
>-|TRBJ1-5|TRBV2|-
TGTGCCAGCAGGGGGGCAGTGCATCAGCCCCAGCATTTT
CASRGAVHQPQHF
>-|TRBJ2-5|TRBV5-6|-
TGTGCCAGCAGCTTGGAACGGGGAGAGACCCAGTACTTC
CASSLERGETQYF
>TRBD1|TRBJ2-7|TRBV18|-
TGTGCCAGCTCACCCTTTGGGACAGGGGGGACCTACGAGCAGTACTTC
CASSPFGTGGTYEQYF
>TRBD2|TRBJ2-7|TRBV6-5|-
TGTGCCAGCCTCCAGCGGGAGAACACCCTCGAGCAGTACTTC
CASLQRENTLEQYF
>-|TRBJ2-2|TRBV24-1|-
TGTGCCACCAGTGATCTAACCCGGACAGAAAACACCGGGGAGCTGTTTTTT
CATSDLTRTENTGELFF
>TRBD1|TRBJ1-5|TRBV2|-
TGTGCCAGCAGTCTAGACAGGGTTGAAAGTCAGCCCCAGCATTTT
CASSLDRVESQPQHF
>-|TRBJ1-1|TRBV3-1/TRBV3-2|-
TGTGCCACCTCTACGGGTGGTGGGAACACTGAAGCTTTCTTT
CATSTGGGNTEAFF
>-|TRBJ1-4|TRBV19|-
TGTGCCAGTAGTAGTACAGGGTTGTCTAATGAAAAACTGTTTTTT
CASSSTGLSNEKLFF
>TRBD2|TRBJ2-7|TRBV6-5|-
TGTGCCAGCCAAAAAGGGCCGCGGGAGGCCTACGAGCAGTACTTC
CASQKGPREAYEQYF
>-|TRBJ2-1|TRBV7-2|-
TGTGCCAGCAGCTTAGCGTCAGACTATCACAATGAGCAGTTCTTC
CASSLASDYHNEQFF
>TRBD2|TRBJ2-7|TRBV4-1|few
TGCGCCAGCAGCCACGGACTAGCGGGAGTCTTATCCTACGAGCAGTACTTC
CASSHGLAGVLSYEQYF